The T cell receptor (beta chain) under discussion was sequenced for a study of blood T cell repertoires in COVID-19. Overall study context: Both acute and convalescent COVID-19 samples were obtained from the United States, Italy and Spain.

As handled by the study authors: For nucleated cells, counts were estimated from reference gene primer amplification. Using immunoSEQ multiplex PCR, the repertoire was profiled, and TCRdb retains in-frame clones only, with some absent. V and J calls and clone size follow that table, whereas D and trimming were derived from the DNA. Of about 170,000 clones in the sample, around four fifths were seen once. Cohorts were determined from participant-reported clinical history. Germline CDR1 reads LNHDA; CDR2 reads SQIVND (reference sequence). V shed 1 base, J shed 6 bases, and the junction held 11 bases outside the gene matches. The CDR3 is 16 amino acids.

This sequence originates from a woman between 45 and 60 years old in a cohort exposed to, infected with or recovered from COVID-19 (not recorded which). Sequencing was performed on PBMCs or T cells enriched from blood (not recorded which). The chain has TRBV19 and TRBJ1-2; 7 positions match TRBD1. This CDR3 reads CASSIVGTAPQDGYTF. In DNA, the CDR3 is TGTGCCAGTAGTATAGTCGGGACAGCCCCTCAGGATGGCTACACCTTC.